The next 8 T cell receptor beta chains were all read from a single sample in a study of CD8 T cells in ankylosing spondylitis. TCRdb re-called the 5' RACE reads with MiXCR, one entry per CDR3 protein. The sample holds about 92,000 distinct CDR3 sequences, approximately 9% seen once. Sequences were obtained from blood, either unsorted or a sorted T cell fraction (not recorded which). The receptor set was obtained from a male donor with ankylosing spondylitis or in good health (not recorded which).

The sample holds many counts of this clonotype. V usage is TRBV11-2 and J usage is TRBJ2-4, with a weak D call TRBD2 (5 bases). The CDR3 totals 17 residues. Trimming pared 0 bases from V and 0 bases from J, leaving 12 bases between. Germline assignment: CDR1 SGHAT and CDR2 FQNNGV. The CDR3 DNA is TGTGCCAGCAGCTTAGAGCAACTAGTCGTAGCCAAAAACATTCAGTACTTC. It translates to CASSLEQLVVAKNIQYF.

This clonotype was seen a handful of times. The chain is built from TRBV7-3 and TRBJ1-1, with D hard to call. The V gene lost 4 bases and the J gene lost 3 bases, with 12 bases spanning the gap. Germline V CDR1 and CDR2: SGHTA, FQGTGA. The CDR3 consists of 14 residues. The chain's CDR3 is CASSSTDRDTEAFF. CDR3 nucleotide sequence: TGTGCCAGCAGCTCCACGGACCGGGACACTGAAGCTTTCTTT.

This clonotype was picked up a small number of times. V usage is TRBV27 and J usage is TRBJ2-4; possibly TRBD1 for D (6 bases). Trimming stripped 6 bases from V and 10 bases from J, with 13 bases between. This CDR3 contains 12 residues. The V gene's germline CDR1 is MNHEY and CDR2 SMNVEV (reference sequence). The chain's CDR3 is CASRRTDGIQYF. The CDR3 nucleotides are TGTGCCAGCAGAAGGACAGACGGAATTCAGTACTTC.

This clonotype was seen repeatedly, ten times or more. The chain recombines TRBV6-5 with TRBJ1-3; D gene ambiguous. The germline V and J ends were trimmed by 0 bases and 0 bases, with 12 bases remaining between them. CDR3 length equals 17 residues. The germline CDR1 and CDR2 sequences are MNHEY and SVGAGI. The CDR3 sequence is CASSYSVGIRSGNTIYF. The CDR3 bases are TGTGCCAGCAGTTACTCGGTCGGGATCCGCTCTGGAAACACCATATATTTT.

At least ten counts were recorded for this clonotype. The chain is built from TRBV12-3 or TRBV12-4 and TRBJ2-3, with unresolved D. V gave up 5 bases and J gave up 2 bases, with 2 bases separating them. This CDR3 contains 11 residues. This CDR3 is CASSITDTQYF. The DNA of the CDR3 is TGTGCCAGCAGTATCACAGATACGCAGTATTTT.

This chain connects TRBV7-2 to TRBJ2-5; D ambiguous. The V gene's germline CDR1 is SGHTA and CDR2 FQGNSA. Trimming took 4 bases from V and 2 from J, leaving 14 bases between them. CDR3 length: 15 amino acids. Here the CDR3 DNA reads TGTGCCAGCAGCTCCTCTCGGCTGGCTCAAGAGACCCAGTACTTC. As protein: CASSSSRLAQETQYF.

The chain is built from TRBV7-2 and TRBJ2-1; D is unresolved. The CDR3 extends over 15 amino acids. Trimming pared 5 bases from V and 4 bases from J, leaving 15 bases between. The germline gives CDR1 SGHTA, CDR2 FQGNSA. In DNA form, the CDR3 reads TGTGCCAGCAGCGATCTAACCCTAGTGTACAATGAGCAGTTCTTC. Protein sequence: CASSDLTLVYNEQFF.

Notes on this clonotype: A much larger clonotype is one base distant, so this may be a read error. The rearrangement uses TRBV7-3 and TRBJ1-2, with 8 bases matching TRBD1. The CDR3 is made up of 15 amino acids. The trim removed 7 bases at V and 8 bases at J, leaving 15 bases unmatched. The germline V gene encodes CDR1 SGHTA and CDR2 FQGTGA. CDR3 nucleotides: TGTGCCAGCAACACGGGGACAGGCCTCGAGGGCGGCTACACCTTC. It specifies CASNTGTGLEGGYTF.